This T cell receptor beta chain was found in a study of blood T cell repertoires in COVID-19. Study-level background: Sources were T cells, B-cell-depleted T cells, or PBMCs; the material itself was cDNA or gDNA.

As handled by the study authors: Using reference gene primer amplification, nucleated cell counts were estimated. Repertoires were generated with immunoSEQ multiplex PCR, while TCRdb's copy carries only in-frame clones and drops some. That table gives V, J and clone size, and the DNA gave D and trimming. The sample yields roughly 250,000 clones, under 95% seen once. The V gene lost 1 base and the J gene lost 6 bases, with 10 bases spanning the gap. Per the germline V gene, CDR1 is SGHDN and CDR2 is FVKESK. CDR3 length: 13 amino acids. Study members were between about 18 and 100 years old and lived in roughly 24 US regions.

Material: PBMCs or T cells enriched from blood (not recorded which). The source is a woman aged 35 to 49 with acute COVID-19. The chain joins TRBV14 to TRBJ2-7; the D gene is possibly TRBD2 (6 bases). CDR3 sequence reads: CASSQAAGREQYF. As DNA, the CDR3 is TGTGCCAGCAGCCAAGCCGCGGGGCGCGAGCAGTACTTC. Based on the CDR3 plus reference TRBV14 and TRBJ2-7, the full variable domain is EAGVTQFPSHSVIEKGQTVTLRCDPISGHDNLYWYRRVMGKEIKFLLHFVKESKQDESGMPNNRFLAERTGGTYSTLKVQPAELEDSGVYFCASSQAAGREQYFGPGTRLTVT.